This passage covers 24 T cell receptor beta chains from one sample sequenced in a study of vaccination effects on CD4 cells after COVID-19. Culture lasted roughly 9 days before CD4+ T cell isolation. BNT162b2 vaccine or mRNA-1273 vaccine was given to participants in two doses. These receptors lack a known antigen. The repertoire was sequenced with immunoSEQ multiplex PCR; TCRdb's copy has only in-frame clones and lacks some. The sample has about 57,000 clones; approximately 80% are singletons. The specimen comprised CD4+ T cells from PBMCs cultured without peptide, sampled after COVID-19 vaccination. These receptors all stem from a human donor who received a COVID-19 vaccine.

This clone was seen just once. The chain has TRBV7-2 and TRBJ1-1, with D uncertain. This CDR3 has 13 residues. V was shortened by 5 bases and J by 3 bases, with 10 bases between the two germline ends. Looked up from germline, CDR1 is SGHTA and CDR2 is FQGNSA. The CDR3 DNA sequence: TGTGCCAGCAGCATAGACGGATACACTGAAGCTTTCTTT. It yields the protein CASSIDGYTEAFF.

The V call is TRBV7-2, the J call TRBJ2-7; D is perhaps TRBD1 or TRBD2 (6 bases each). The V end was cut by 0 bases, the J end by 4 bases, with 19 bases between. CDR1 and CDR2 (germline): SGHTA, FQGNSA. This CDR3 is built from 17 residues. The CDR3 spells CASSLAWTGGGGYEQYF. The CDR3 coding sequence is TGTGCCAGCAGCTTAGCTTGGACGGGCGGAGGGGGTTACGAGCAGTACTTC.

The genes are TRBV7-9 and TRBJ2-7, with a possible D match to TRBD2 (6 bases). The CDR3 is made up of 14 amino acids. The V and J ends lost 5 bases and 0 bases respectively, with 11 bases between them. Germline V gene sequence: CDR1 SEHNR, CDR2 FQNEAQ (reference sequence). CDR3 in amino acids: CASSPLGGSYEQYF. The CDR3 DNA is TGTGCCAGCAGCCCTTTGGGGGGCTCCTACGAGCAGTACTTC.

The J gene is TRBJ2-1, the V gene TRBV18; D is undetermined. The CDR3 contains 19 residues. Trimming stripped 8 bases from V and 0 bases from J, with 26 bases between. Germline loops: CDR1 KGHSH, CDR2 LQKENI. Written as DNA, the CDR3 is TGTGCCAGCCGATCTGCTGGGTTGAGGAGTGGAGTCTCCTACAATGAGCAGTTCTTC. As protein: CASRSAGLRSGVSYNEQFF.

The DNA for the CDR3 is TGTGCCAGCTCACCAGCGGGGCAAAACATTCAGTACTTC. Translating gives CASSPAGQNIQYF. The gene calls are TRBV18 and TRBJ2-4; TRBD2 is a possible D gene (6 bases). Germline V lookup: CDR1 KGHSH, CDR2 LQKENI. This CDR3 contains 13 residues. Deletions cut 2 bases from V and 5 bases from J, with 7 bases between. Variable domain in full (rest from reference TRBV18 and TRBJ2-4): NAGVMQNPRHLVRRRGQEARLRCSPMKGHSHVYWYRQLPEEGLKFMVYLQKENIIDESGMPKERFSAEFPKEGPSILRIQQVVRGDSAAYFCASSPAGQNIQYFGAGTRLSVL.

The gene calls are TRBV20-1 and TRBJ1-5, with D uncertain. Looked up from germline, CDR1 is DFQATT and CDR2 is SNEGSKA (reference sequence). CDR3 length equals 9 residues. The CDR3 DNA is TGCAGGGGCAATCAGCCCCAGCATTTT. It codes for CRGNQPQHF.

The chain recombines TRBV6-6 with TRBJ1-5; possible D gene TRBD1, 5 bases. The germline V and J ends were trimmed by 8 bases and 1 base, with 15 bases remaining between them. Germline V gene lookup returns CDR1 MNHNY and CDR2 SVGAGI (reference sequence). This CDR3 has 15 amino acids. The CDR3: CASLQGAQSNQPQHF. DNA of the CDR3: TGTGCCAGCCTCCAAGGGGCACAAAGCAATCAGCCCCAGCATTTT.

The V gene is TRBV5-8, the J gene TRBJ2-1; D not certain. V was shortened by 2 bases and J by 7 bases, with 4 bases between the two germline ends. The V gene's germline CDR1 is SGHTS and CDR2 YDEGEE. The CDR3 totals 11 residues. CDR3: CASSLGNEQFF. CDR3 DNA: TGTGCCAGCAGCTTAGGGAATGAGCAGTTCTTC.

This rearrangement joins TRBV7-2 to TRBJ2-7; the match to TRBD1 covers 8 bases. V gave up 5 bases and J gave up 0 bases; unmatched junction bases: 9. Germline values: CDR1 SGHTA, CDR2 FQGNSA. This CDR3 is 16 amino acids long. The CDR3 DNA reads as TGTGCCAGCAGCCCCTGGACAGGGCCAAGCTCCTACGAGCAGTACTTC. It codes for CASSPWTGPSSYEQYF.

This clone came up a few times. This rearrangement joins TRBV5-1 to TRBJ1-2; D is uncertain. The CDR3 is 13 residues long. The germline gives CDR1 SGHRS, CDR2 YFSETQ. Trimming removed 9 bases at V and 5 bases at J, with 17 bases between. The CDR3 spells CATRVSKDYGYTF. The CDR3 DNA reads TGCGCCACTCGGGTTTCGAAGGATTATGGCTACACCTTC.

This clone counts as medium-sized. This sequence joins TRBV14 and TRBJ1-2; the D gene is possibly TRBD1 (6 bases). CDR3 length: 13 amino acids. V dropped 3 bases and J dropped 5 bases, with 10 bases sitting between them. Germline values: CDR1 SGHDN, CDR2 FVKESK. CDR3 loop: CASSQRTAYGYTF. The CDR3 DNA sequence: TGTGCCAGCAGCCAGCGGACAGCTTATGGCTACACCTTC.

J is TRBJ2-1 and V is TRBV18; D unclear. Germline CDR1 is KGHSH and CDR2 is LQKENI. The CDR3 consists of 13 residues. V was cut by 1 base and J by 6 bases, with 7 bases left in between. This chain's CDR3 is CASSPLPINEQFF. In DNA form, the CDR3 reads TGTGCCAGCTCACCACTCCCTATCAATGAGCAGTTCTTC.

This clone has more than one count but fewer than ten. The V and J genes are TRBV7-2 and TRBJ1-2; tentative D call: TRBD1 (6 bases). V was cut by 3 bases and J by 8 bases, with 19 bases left in between. The germline gives CDR1 SGHTA, CDR2 FQGNSA. CDR3 length equals 15 residues. The CDR3 spells CASSLYLQGLRGYTF. CDR3 nucleotide sequence: TGTGCCAGCAGCTTGTACCTCCAGGGGTTAAGGGGCTACACCTTC.

This rearrangement joins TRBV27 to TRBJ1-1, with unresolved D. Germline V gene data show CDR1 as MNHEY and CDR2 as SMNVEV (reference sequence). This CDR3 is built from 13 residues. Trimming removed 6 bases at V and 3 bases at J, with 11 bases between. The CDR3 DNA sequence: TGTGCCAGCAGGGATCGGGGATACACTGAAGCTTTCTTT. The encoded protein is CASRDRGYTEAFF.

The genes are TRBV6-2 or TRBV6-3 and TRBJ2-2; 7 positions match TRBD1. From germline, CDR1 is MNHEY and CDR2 SVGEGT. V shed 5 bases, J shed 4 bases, and the junction held 16 bases outside the gene matches. The CDR3 consists of 18 residues. The CDR3 bases are TGTGCCAGCAGTCCCACGACAGGGCCAGGGTCCCTCACCGGGGAGCTGTTTTTT. Amino acid sequence: CASSPTTGPGSLTGELFF.

The chain joins TRBV6-5 to TRBJ1-2, with 9 positions matching TRBD1. The CDR3 contains 14 residues. In germline, CDR1 is MNHEY, CDR2 SVGAGI. V was pared by 6 bases and J by 1 base, with 3 bases of the junction left unmatched. The CDR3 sequence is CASSRTGDNYGYTF. CDR3 in DNA: TGTGCCAGCAGCCGGACAGGGGATAACTATGGCTACACCTTC.

The V and J genes are TRBV4-2 and TRBJ1-2, with 7 bases identical to TRBD1. V shed 1 base, J shed 2 bases, and the junction held 4 bases outside the gene matches. Germline assignment: CDR1 LGHNA and CDR2 YNFKEQ. CDR3 length equals 15 residues. The CDR3: CASSQVGTANYGYTF. CDR3 bases: TGTGCCAGCAGCCAAGTCGGGACAGCAAACTATGGCTACACCTTC.

V gene TRBV6-6 combines with J gene TRBJ1-4, with TRBD1 as a possible D gene (6 bases). This CDR3 spans 14 amino acids. Germline V CDR1 and CDR2: MNHNY, SVGAGI (reference sequence). Trimming cost V 0 bases and J 7 bases, with 9 bases left between them. CDR3 nucleotide sequence: TGTGCCAGCAGTTACTCGAAGGGGGTTGAAAAACTGTTTTTT. Residues: CASSYSKGVEKLFF.

Only a few counts were recorded for this clone. The genes are TRBV28 and TRBJ1-5; D is possibly TRBD1 (6 bases). The CDR3 spans 15 residues. V lost 3 bases, J lost 4 bases, and 13 bases lay in between. Germline V lookup: CDR1 MDHEN, CDR2 SYDVKM. The CDR3: CASSFGGRGNQPQHF. As DNA, the CDR3 is TGTGCCAGCAGTTTTGGGGGCAGGGGAAATCAGCCCCAGCATTTT. The full variable domain, with the rest looked up from reference TRBV28 and TRBJ1-5, is DVKVTQSSRYLVKRTGEKVFLECVQDMDHENMFWYRQDPGLGLRLIYFSYDVKMKEKGDIPEGYSVSREKKERFSLILESASTNQTSMYLCASSFGGRGNQPQHFGDGTRLSIL.

The chain is built from TRBV5-4 and TRBJ1-3, with TRBD1 matching over 11 bases. V lost 4 bases to trimming and J lost 2 bases; unmatched junction nucleotides: 5. The CDR3 spans 16 residues. In germline, CDR1 is SGHNT, CDR2 YYREEE (reference sequence). Written as DNA, the CDR3 is TGTGCCAGCAGCACAGGGGGACAGGGGGCTGGAAACACCATATATTTT. This gives the protein CASSTGGQGAGNTIYF.

V gene TRBV18 combines with J gene TRBJ1-1; no definite D call. The CDR3 is made up of 16 amino acids. Germline V CDR1 and CDR2: KGHSH, LQKENI. V was trimmed by 0 bases and J by 0 bases, leaving 11 bases between them. Here the CDR3 reads CASSPPMGSLNTEAFF. DNA for the CDR3: TGTGCCAGCTCACCACCGATGGGGTCCCTGAACACTGAAGCTTTCTTT. The full variable domain, its missing parts supplied by reference TRBV18 and TRBJ1-1, is NAGVMQNPRHLVRRRGQEARLRCSPMKGHSHVYWYRQLPEEGLKFMVYLQKENIIDESGMPKERFSAEFPKEGPSILRIQQVVRGDSAAYFCASSPPMGSLNTEAFFGQGTRLTVV.

V gene TRBV9 combines with J gene TRBJ2-1; 7 bases are a match to TRBD2. The junction had 9 bases not matched to a gene; V was cut back by 4 bases and J by 8 bases. The germline gives CDR1 SGDLS, CDR2 YYNGEE. There are 14 residues in the CDR3. The CDR3 DNA follows: TGTGCCAGCAGCCCTGGGGGGGAGTACGATGAGCAGTTCTTC. Its translation is CASSPGGEYDEQFF.

The chain recombines TRBV5-1 with TRBJ2-3; D may match TRBD1 or TRBD2 (5 bases each). The CDR3 has 15 residues. V lost 2 bases, J lost 2 bases, and 12 bases lay in between. Germline loops: CDR1 SGHRS, CDR2 YFSETQ. The CDR3, as DNA: TGCGCCAGCAGCTTCGAGGGGCCCCACACAGATACGCAGTATTTT. Translated, it gives CASSFEGPHTDTQYF. The full variable domain, rest sourced from reference TRBV5-1 and TRBJ2-3, is KAGVTQTPRYLIKTRGQQVTLSCSPISGHRSVSWYQQTPGQGLQFLFEYFSETQRNKGNFPGRFSGRQFSNSRSEMNVSTLELGDSALYLCASSFEGPHTDTQYFGPGTRLTVL.

This rearrangement joins TRBV5-4 to TRBJ2-3; weak D call: TRBD1 (6 bases). This CDR3 region has 15 residues. Germline loops: CDR1 SGHNT, CDR2 YYREEE (reference sequence). V was shortened by 0 bases and J by 5 bases, with 13 bases between the two germline ends. CDR3 nucleotides: TGTGCCAGCAGCTTGGCAAAACAGGGCGGAGATACGCAGTATTTT. Residues: CASSLAKQGGDTQYF.